This TCR beta chain was captured in a study of blood T cells in healthy people across ages. Extractions gave at least 5 micrograms of total RNA per sample. Study-level results: Higher diversity, along with more naive CD4+ cells, distinguished long-lived donors from aged donors.

The CDR3 contains 14 residues. V trimming: 2 bases; J trimming: 4 bases; junction bases outside the gene matches: 7. The V gene's germline CDR1 is DFQATT and CDR2 SNEGSKA (reference sequence). Points on this clonotype: The antigen is not known.

A second PCR of roughly 7 to 11 cycles used a sample-barcoded 5' primer and a J-beta primer mix. TCRdb reprocessed the 5' RACE reads with MiXCR, giving one entry per CDR3 protein. Altogether around 620,000 distinct CDR3 sequences are present, 25% to 30% being singletons, with the ten largest covering less than 20%. The material sequenced was blood. The chain combines TRBV20-1 with TRBJ2-7; 8 bases align to TRBD1. The sequence came from a woman in her 70s in good health. CDR3 sequence reads: CSARRGTGSYEQYF. The CDR3 DNA follows: TGCAGTGCTAGACGAGGGACAGGATCATACGAGCAGTACTTC.